These 3 T cell receptor beta chains originate from one sample sequenced in a study of blood T cell repertoires in COVID-19. Clones were read by immunoSEQ multiplex PCR, and TCRdb kept only the in-frame ones, dropping some. The table has more than 200,000 clones, around nine tenths seen once. The material sequenced was PBMCs or T cells enriched from blood (not recorded which). These receptor sequences come from a woman aged 25 to 39 who had recovered from COVID-19.

This chain connects TRBV6-5 to TRBJ1-5; D not resolved. Trimming stripped 7 bases from V and 3 bases from J, with 10 bases between. The germline V gene encodes CDR1 MNHEY and CDR2 SVGAGI. The CDR3 covers 13 residues. CDR3: CASKEVTNQPQHF. The CDR3 DNA follows: TGTGCCAGCAAGGAGGTGACCAATCAGCCCCAGCATTTT.

This clone appeared a single time. The genes are TRBV2 and TRBJ2-1; no clear D. The germline V gene has CDR1 SNHLY and CDR2 FYNNEI. The CDR3 length is 13 residues. V shed 6 bases and J shed 2 bases, with 8 bases lying between them. CDR3 DNA: TGTGCCAGCAGCCCTCTAGCCTACAATGAGCAGTTCTTC. It specifies CASSPLAYNEQFF.

This chain uses TRBV6-1 with TRBJ1-1; D not certain. This CDR3 has 13 residues. The V and J ends lost 2 bases and 3 bases respectively, with 7 bases between them. The V gene's germline CDR1 is MNHNS and CDR2 SASEGT. CDR3 region: CASSETRDTEAFF. DNA of the CDR3: TGTGCCAGCAGTGAAACGAGGGACACTGAAGCTTTCTTT.